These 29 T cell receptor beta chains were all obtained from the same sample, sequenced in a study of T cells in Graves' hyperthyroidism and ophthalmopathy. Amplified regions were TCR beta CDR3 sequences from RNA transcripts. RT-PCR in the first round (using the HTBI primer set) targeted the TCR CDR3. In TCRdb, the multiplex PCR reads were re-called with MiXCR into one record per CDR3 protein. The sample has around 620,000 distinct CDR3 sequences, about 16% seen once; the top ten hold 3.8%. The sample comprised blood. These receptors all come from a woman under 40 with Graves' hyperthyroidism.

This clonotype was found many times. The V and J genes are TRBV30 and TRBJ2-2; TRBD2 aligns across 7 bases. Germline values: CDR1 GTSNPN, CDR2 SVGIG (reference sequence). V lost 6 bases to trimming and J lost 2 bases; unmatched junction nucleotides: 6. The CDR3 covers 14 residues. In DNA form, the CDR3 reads TGTGCCTGTTCCGGGGACTACAACACCGGGGAGCTGTTTTTT. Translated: CACSGDYNTGELFF. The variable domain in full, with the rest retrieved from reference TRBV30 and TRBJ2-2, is SQTIHQWPATLVQPVGSPLSLECTVEGTSNPNLYWYRQAAGRGLQLLFYSVGIGQISSEVPQNLSASRPQDRQFILSSKKLLLSDSGFYLCACSGDYNTGELFFGEGSRLTVL.

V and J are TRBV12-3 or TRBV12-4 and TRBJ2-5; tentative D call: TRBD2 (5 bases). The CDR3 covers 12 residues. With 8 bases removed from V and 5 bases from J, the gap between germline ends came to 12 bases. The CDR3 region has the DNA TGTGCCAGCGGAGGAACATTGGAGACCCAGTACTTC. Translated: CASGGTLETQYF.

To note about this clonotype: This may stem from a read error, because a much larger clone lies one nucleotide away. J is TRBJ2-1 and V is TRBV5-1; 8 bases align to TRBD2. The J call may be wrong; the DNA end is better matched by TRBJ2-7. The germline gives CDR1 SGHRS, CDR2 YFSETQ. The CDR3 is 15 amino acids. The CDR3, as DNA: TGCGCCAGCAGCTCCCGGACTAGCAGAGACAATGAGCAGTACTTC. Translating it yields CASSSRTSRDNEQYF.

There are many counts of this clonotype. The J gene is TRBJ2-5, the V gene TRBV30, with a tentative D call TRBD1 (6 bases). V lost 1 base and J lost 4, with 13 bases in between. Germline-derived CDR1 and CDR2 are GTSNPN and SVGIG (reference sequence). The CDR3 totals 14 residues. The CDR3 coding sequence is TGTGCCTGGAGTGAAGGACAGTCCAGAGAGACCCAGTACTTC. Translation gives CAWSEGQSRETQYF. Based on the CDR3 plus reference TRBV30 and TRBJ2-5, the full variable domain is SQTIHQWPATLVQPVGSPLSLECTVEGTSNPNLYWYRQAAGRGLQLLFYSVGIGQISSEVPQNLSASRPQDRQFILSSKKLLLSDSGFYLCAWSEGQSRETQYFGPGTRLLVL.

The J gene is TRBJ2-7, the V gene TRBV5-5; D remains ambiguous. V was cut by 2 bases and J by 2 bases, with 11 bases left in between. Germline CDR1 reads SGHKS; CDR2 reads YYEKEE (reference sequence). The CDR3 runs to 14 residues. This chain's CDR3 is CASSFVDGAYEQYF. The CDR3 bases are TGTGCCAGCAGCTTTGTCGATGGTGCCTACGAGCAGTACTTC.

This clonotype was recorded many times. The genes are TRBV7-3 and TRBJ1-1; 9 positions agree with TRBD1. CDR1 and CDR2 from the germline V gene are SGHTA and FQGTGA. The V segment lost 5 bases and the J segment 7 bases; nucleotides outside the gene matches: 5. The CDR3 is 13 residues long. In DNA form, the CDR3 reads TGTGCCAGCAGCGCAGAGGACAGGGGTGAAGCTTTCTTT. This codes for CASSAEDRGEAFF.

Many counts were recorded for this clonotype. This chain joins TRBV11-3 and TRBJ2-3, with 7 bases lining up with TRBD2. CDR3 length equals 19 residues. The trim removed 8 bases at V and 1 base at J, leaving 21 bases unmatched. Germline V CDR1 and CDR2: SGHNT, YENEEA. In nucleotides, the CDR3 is TGTGCCAGCTCGGGAACCCTGAACCACGCGGGAGACCGCACAGATACGCAGTATTTT. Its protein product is CASSGTLNHAGDRTDTQYF.

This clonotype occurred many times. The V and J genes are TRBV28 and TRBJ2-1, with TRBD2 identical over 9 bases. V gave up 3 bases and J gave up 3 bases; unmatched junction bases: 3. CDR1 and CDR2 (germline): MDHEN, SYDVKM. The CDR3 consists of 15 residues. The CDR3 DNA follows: TGTGCCAGCAGTTTGGTAGCGGGAGTCTACAATGAGCAGTTCTTC. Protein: CASSLVAGVYNEQFF.

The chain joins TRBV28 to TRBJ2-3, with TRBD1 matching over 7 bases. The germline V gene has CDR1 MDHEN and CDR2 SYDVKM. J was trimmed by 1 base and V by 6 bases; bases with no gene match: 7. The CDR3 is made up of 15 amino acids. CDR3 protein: CASRITGEGTDTQYF. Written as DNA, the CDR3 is TGTGCCAGCAGAATTACAGGGGAAGGCACAGATACGCAGTATTTT.

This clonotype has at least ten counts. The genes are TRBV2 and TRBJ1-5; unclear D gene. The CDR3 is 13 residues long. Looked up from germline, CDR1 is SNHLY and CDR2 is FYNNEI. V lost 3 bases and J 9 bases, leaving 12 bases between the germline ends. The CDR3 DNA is TGTGCCAGCAGTGAGTTTGGGGAGGCGCCCCAGCATTTT. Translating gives CASSEFGEAPQHF.

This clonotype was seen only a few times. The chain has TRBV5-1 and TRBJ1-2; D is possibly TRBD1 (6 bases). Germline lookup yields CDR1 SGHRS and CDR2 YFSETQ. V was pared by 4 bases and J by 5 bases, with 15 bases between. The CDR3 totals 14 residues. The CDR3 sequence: CASSPGGQGYGYTF. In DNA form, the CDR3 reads TGCGCCAGCAGCCCCGGAGGGCAGGGGTATGGCTACACCTTC.

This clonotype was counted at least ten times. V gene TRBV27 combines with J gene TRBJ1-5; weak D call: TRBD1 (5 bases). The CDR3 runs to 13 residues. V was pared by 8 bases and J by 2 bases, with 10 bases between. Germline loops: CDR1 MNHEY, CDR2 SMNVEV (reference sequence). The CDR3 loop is CASGGLGNQPQHF. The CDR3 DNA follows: TGTGCCAGCGGGGGTTTGGGCAATCAGCCCCAGCATTTT.

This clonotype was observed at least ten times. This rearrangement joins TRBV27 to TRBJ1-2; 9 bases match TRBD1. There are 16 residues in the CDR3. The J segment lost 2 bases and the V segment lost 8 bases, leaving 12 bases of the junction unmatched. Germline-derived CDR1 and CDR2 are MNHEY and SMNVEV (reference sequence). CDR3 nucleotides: TGTGCCAGCTCTAAAACTCGAGGACAGGGGAACTATGGCTACACCTTC. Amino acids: CASSKTRGQGNYGYTF.

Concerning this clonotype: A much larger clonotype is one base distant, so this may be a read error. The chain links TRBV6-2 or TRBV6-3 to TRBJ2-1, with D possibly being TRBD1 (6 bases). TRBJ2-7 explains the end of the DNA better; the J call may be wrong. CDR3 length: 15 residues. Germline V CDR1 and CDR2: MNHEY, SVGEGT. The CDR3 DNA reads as TGTGCCACTTCCCGGACAGATGGATCCTACAATGAGCAGTACTTC. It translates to CATSRTDGSYNEQYF.

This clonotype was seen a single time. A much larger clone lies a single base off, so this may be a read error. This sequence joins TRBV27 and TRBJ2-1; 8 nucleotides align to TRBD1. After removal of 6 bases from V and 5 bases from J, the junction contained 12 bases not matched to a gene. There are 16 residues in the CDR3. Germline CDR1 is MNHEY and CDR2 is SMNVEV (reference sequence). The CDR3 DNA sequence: TGTGCCAGCAGATCTTGGGCAGGGGGCGACCACAATGAGCAGTTCTTC. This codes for CASRSWAGGDHNEQFF.

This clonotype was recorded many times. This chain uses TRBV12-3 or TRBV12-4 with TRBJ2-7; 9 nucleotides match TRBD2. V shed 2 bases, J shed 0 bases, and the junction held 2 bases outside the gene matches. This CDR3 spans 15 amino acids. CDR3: CASSLNSGSSYEQYF. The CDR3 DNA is TGTGCCAGCAGTTTAAATAGCGGGAGCTCCTACGAGCAGTACTTC.

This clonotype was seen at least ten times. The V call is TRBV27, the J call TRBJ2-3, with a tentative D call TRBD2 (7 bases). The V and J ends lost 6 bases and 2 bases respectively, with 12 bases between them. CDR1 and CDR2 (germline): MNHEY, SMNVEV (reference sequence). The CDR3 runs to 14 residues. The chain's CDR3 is CASRRGTFTDTQYF. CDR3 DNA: TGTGCCAGCAGGCGGGGGACATTCACAGATACGCAGTATTTT.

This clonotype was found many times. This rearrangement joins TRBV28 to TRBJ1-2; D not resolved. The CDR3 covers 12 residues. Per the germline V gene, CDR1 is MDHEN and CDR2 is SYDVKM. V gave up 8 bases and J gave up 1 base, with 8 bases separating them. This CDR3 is CASSGLNYGYTF. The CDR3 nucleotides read TGTGCCAGCTCCGGCCTTAACTATGGCTACACCTTC.

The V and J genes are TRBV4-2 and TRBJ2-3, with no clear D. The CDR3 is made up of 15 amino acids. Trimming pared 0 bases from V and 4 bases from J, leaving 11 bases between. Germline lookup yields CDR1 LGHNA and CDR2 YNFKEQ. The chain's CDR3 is CASSQETSGADTQYF. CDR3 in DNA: TGTGCCAGCAGCCAAGAGACCTCTGGCGCAGATACGCAGTATTTT.

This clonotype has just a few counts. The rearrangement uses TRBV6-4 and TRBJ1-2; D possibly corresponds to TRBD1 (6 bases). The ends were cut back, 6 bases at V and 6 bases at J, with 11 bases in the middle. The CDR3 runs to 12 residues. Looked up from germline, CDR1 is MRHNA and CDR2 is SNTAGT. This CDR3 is CASRDRRDGYTF. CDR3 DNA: TGTGCCAGCAGGGACAGAAGGGATGGCTACACCTTC.

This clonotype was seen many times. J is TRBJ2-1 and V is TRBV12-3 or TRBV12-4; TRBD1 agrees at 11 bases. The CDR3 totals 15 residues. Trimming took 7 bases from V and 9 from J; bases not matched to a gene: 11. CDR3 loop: CASTPGDRGFGEQFF. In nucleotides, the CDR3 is TGTGCCAGCACCCCGGGGGACAGGGGGTTTGGTGAGCAGTTCTTC.

For the CDR3, the DNA is TGTGCCATCAACGAACGTGACAGCGGAACATGCGAGCAGTACTTC. This gives the protein CAINERDSGTCEQYF. The gene calls are TRBV10-3 and TRBJ2-7, with D tentatively TRBD1 or TRBD2 (5 bases each). V was clipped by 7 bases and J by 6 bases, with 22 bases between them. Germline CDR1 reads ENHRY; CDR2 reads SYGVKD. There are 15 residues in the CDR3.

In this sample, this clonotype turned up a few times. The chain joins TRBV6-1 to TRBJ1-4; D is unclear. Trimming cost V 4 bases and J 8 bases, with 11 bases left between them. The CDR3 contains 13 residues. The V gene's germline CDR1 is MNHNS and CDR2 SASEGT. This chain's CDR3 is CASSVDPIEKLFF. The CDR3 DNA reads TGTGCCAGCAGTGTGGACCCTATAGAAAAACTGTTTTTT.

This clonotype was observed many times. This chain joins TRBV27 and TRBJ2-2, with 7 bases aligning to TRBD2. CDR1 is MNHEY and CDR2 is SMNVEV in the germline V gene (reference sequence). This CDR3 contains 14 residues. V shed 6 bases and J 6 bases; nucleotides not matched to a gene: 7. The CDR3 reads CASSPRTRAGELFF. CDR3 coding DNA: TGTGCCAGCAGCCCCCGGACTAGAGCCGGGGAGCTGTTTTTT.

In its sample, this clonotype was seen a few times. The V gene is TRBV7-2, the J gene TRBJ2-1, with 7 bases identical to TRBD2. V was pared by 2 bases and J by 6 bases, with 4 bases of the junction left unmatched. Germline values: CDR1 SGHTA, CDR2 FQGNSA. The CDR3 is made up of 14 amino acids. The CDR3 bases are TGTGCCAGCAGCTTACGGGCGGGAGTCAATGAGCAGTTCTTC. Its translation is CASSLRAGVNEQFF.

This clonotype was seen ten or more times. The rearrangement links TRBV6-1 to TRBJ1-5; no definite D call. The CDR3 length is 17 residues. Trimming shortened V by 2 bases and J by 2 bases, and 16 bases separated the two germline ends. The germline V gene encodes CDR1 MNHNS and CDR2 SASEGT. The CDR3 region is CASSELSGGFGNQPQHF. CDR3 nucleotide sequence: TGTGCCAGCAGTGAATTATCGGGAGGGTTTGGCAATCAGCCCCAGCATTTT.

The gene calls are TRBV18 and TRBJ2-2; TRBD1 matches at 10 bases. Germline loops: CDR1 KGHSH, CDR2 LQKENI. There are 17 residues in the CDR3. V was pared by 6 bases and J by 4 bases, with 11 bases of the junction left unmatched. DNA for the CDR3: TGTGCCAGCTCTCCTGCACCGGGACAGGGGATCACCGGGGAGCTGTTTTTT. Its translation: CASSPAPGQGITGELFF.

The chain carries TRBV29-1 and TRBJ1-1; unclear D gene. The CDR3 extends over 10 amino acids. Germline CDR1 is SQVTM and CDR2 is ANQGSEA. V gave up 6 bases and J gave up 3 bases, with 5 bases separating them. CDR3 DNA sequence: TGCAGCGTGCCGGACACTGAAGCTTTCTTT. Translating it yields CSVPDTEAFF.

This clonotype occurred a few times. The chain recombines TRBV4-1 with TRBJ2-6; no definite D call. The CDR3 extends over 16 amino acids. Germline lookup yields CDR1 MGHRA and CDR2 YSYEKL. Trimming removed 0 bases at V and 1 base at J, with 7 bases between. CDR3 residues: CASSQDEASGANVLTF. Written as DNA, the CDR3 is TGCGCCAGCAGCCAAGATGAGGCGTCTGGGGCCAACGTCCTGACTTTC.